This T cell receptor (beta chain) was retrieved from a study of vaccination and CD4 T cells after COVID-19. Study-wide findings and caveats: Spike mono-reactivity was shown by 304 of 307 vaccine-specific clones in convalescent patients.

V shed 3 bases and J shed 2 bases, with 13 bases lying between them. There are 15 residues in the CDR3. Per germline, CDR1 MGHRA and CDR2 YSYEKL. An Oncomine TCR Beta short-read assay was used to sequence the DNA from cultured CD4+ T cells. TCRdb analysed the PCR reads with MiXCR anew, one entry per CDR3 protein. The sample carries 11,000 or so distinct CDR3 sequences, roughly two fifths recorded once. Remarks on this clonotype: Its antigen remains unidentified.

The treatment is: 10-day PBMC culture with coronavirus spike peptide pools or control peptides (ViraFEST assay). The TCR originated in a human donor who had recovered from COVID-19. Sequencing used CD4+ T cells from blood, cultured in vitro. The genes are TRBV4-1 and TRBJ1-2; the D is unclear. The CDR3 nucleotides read TGCGCCAGCAGCCACCCCCCGGAAGGAAACTATGGCTACACCTTC. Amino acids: CASSHPPEGNYGYTF.